The 8 T cell receptor beta chains listed next were all sequenced from one sample in a study of T cell repertoires in cytomegalovirus infection. A single record per CDR3 protein comes from TCRdb applying MiXCR to the reads. The sample gives some 240,000 distinct CDR3 sequences, over 15% of which show up once; more than 45% is in the top ten. Input material: CD8+ T cells from PBMCs. These receptors were taken from a human donor in good health (CMV status not recorded). Some clones in this sample may be carry-over from other donors' samples.

This clonotype has a count of ten or more. The chain recombines TRBV14 with TRBJ2-5; the match to TRBD1 covers 9 bases. After removal of 4 bases from V and 4 bases from J, the junction contained 4 bases not matched to a gene. Germline V gene data show CDR1 as SGHDN and CDR2 as FVKESK. This CDR3 comprises 14 residues. DNA of the CDR3: TGTGCCAGCAGCCGATGGACAGGGGCAGAGACCCAGTACTTC. Amino acid sequence: CASSRWTGAETQYF.

This clonotype was recorded at least ten times. V gene TRBV7-9 combines with J gene TRBJ2-5, with 9 bases lining up with TRBD2. Trimming took 5 bases from V and 3 from J; bases not matched to a gene: 13. The CDR3 sequence is 17 residues long. Germline V gene lookup returns CDR1 SEHNR and CDR2 FQNEAQ (reference sequence). For the CDR3, the DNA is TGTGCCAGCAGCCTCCGCGTCGCTAGCGGGACTGAAGAGACCCAGTACTTC. Amino acids: CASSLRVASGTEETQYF.

This clonotype occurred many times. The chain joins TRBV5-4 to TRBJ2-3; weak D call: TRBD2 (6 bases). The V end lost 1 base, the J end lost 1 base, and 10 bases lay between the germline ends. The CDR3 has 15 residues. Germline loops: CDR1 SGHNT, CDR2 YYREEE (reference sequence). The CDR3: CASSLRGARTDTQYF. The CDR3 DNA reads as TGTGCCAGCAGCTTGCGCGGGGCCCGCACAGATACGCAGTATTTT.

This clonotype was seen ten or more times. V gene TRBV7-2 combines with J gene TRBJ2-5; D might be TRBD2 (8 bases). Germline V gives CDR1 SGHTA, CDR2 FQGNSA. This CDR3 has 18 residues. Trimming stripped 5 bases from V and 0 bases from J, with 22 bases between. The CDR3 coding sequence is TGTGCCAGCAGCATTAGGGGGCGGGGGGCCAGATACCAAGAGACCCAGTACTTC. It codes for CASSIRGRGARYQETQYF.

In its sample, this clonotype was seen many times. The chain uses TRBV7-3 and TRBJ1-1; TRBD1 aligns across 8 bases. This CDR3 region has 15 residues. The V segment lost 2 bases and the J segment 0 bases; nucleotides outside the gene matches: 2. Per germline, CDR1 SGHTA and CDR2 FQGTGA. In nucleotides, the CDR3 is TGTGCCAGCAGCTTATCAGGGGGCCTGAACACTGAAGCTTTCTTT. It yields the protein CASSLSGGLNTEAFF.

This chain uses TRBV19 with TRBJ2-1, with a possible D match to TRBD1 (5 bases). CDR1 is LNHDA and CDR2 is SQIVND in the germline V gene (reference sequence). The CDR3 consists of 14 residues. The ends were cut back, 3 bases at V and 6 bases at J, with 12 bases in the middle. The CDR3 region is CASSIGAGFNEQFF. The CDR3 nucleotides read TGTGCCAGTAGTATTGGGGCAGGGTTCAATGAGCAGTTCTTC. The full variable domain, rest sourced from reference TRBV19 and TRBJ2-1, is DGGITQSPKYLFRKEGQNVTLSCEQNLNHDAMYWYRQDPGQGLRLIYYSQIVNDFQKGDIAEGYSVSREKKESFPLTVTSAQKNPTAFYLCASSIGAGFNEQFFGPGTRLTVL.

A few counts support this clonotype. The chain couples TRBV20-1 to TRBJ2-5, with D hard to call. This CDR3 has 14 amino acids. The V end lost 6 bases, the J end lost 8 bases, and 22 bases lay between the germline ends. CDR1 is DFQATT, CDR2 SNEGSKA, per germline (reference sequence). CDR3 in DNA: TGCAGTGCAAACACTCGGGCCCCAGGTTATACCCAGTACTTC. It specifies CSANTRAPGYTQYF.

The chain employs TRBV12-3 or TRBV12-4 and TRBJ2-1; TRBD2 might be the D (6 bases). The length of the CDR3 is 13 residues. The CDR3 loop reads CALATGSYNEQFF. The CDR3 DNA is TGTGCACTAGCCACAGGATCCTACAATGAGCAGTTCTTC.